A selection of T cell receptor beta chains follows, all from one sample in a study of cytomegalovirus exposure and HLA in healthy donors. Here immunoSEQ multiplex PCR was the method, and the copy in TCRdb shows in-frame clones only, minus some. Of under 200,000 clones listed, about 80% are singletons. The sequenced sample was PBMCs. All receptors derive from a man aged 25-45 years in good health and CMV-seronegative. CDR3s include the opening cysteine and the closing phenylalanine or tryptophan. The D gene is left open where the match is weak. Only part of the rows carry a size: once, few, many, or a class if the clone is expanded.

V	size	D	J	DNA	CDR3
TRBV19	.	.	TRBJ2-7	TGTGCCAGTAGTTCAGGATCAGGGAACTACGAGCAGTACTTC	CASSSGSGNYEQYF
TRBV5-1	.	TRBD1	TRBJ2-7	TGCGCCAGCAGCCAGGACAGGGGGCAGCACGAGCAGTACTTC	CASSQDRGQHEQYF
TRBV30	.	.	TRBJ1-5	TGTGCCTGGAGTGTGAGAAATCAGCCCCAGCATTTT	CAWSVRNQPQHF
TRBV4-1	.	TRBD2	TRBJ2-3	TGCGCCAGCAGCGGGACGGCGGGGGGTAGGGTCACAGATACGCAGTATTTT	CASSGTAGGRVTDTQYF
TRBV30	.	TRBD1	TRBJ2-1	TGTGCCTGGAGTGGAGACAGGGGGCAAGAGCAGTTCTTC	CAWSGDRGQEQFF
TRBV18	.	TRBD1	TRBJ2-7	TGTGCCAGCTCAGGCGGACAGGCGAGGACCTCCTACGAGCAGTACTTC	CASSGGQARTSYEQYF
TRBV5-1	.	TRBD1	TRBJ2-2	TGCGCCAGCAGCTTGCAATCCGGGACAGGCGGGACCGGGGAGCTGTTTTTT	CASSLQSGTGGTGELFF
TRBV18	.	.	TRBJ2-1	TGTGCCAGCTCACCCGGCCAGGGGGGCGATGAGCAGTTCTTC	CASSPGQGGDEQFF
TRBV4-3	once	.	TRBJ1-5	TGCGCCAGCAGCCAAGATTATACGAGTAATCAGCCCCAGCATTTT	CASSQDYTSNQPQHF
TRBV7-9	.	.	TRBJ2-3	TGTGCCAGCAGCCTCAGTGGAGGGGGCGTATCTAGCGGGACAGATACGCAGTATTTT	CASSLSGGGVSSGTDTQYF
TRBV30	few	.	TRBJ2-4	TGTGCCTGGAGTGTGGAGGGCCCAGCCAAAAACATTCAGTACTTC	CAWSVEGPAKNIQYF
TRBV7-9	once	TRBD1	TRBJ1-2	TGTTCCAGCAGCTTAGCGCCGGTAACAGGGGGCTATGGCTACACCTTC	CSSSLAPVTGGYGYTF
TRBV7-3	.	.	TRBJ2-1	TGTGCCAGCAGCCCCTACCTAGATTTTCCCTACAATGAGCAGTTCTTC	CASSPYLDFPYNEQFF
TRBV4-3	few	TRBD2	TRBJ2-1	TGCGCCAGCAGCCAAGGTAGCGGGGGGGCCTATGAGCAGTTCTTC	CASSQGSGGAYEQFF
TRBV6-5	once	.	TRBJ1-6	TGTGCCAGCAGCCCCGGGTCACTCTATAATTCACCCCTCCACTTT	CASSPGSLYNSPLHF
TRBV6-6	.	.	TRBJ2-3	TGTGCCAGCAGCCCCGGGGTGGGCCCTAGCACAGATACGCAGTATTTT	CASSPGVGPSTDTQYF
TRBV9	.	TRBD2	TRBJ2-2	TGTGCCAGCACCGTGGAAAGGACTAGCGGGACGAACACCGGGGAGCTGTTTTTT	CASTVERTSGTNTGELFF
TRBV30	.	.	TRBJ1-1	TGTGCCTGGATGAGGGGGATGAACACTGAAGCTTTCTTT	CAWMRGMNTEAFF
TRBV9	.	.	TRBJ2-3	TGTGCCAGCAGCGTAACTGTGGGCACCACAGATACGCAGTATTTT	CASSVTVGTTDTQYF
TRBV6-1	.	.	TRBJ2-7	TGTGCCAGCAGTGAATTTACAGCTACATACTTTTATCCCTACGAGCAGTACTTC	CASSEFTATYFYPYEQYF
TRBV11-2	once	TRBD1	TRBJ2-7	TGTGCCAGCAGCTTAGAAGGGGGCCTCTCCTACGAGCAGTACTTC	CASSLEGGLSYEQYF
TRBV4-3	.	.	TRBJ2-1	TGCGCCAGCAGCCAAGATGGCAGGGTGGGATCCTACAATGAGCAGTTCTTC	CASSQDGRVGSYNEQFF